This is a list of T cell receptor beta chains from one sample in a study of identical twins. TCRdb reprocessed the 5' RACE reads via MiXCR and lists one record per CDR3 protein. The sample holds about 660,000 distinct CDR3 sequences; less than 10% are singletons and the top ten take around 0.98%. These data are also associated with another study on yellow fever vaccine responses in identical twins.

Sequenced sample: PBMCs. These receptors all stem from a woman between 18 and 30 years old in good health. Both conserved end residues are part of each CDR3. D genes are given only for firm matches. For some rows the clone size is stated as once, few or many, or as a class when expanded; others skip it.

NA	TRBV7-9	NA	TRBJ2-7	CASSLIVGSSYEQYF	TGTGCCAGCAGCTTAATTGTCGGTAGCTCCTACGAGCAGTACTTC
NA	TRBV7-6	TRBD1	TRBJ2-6	CASRPGQGLGGANVLTF	TGTGCCAGCAGGCCGGGACAGGGGTTAGGTGGGGCCAACGTCCTGACTTTC
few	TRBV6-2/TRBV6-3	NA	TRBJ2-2	CASSPAATGELFF	TGTGCCAGCAGCCCGGCGGCCACCGGGGAGCTGTTTTTT
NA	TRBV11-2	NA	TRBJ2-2	CASSLKGGELFF	TGTGCCAGCAGCTTAAAGGGGGGGGAGCTGTTTTTT
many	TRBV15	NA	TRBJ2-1	CATRTFNEQFF	TGTGCCACCAGGACATTCAATGAGCAGTTCTTC
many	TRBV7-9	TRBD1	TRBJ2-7	CASSWGQGVSYEQYF	TGTGCCAGCAGCTGGGGACAGGGGGTATCCTACGAGCAGTACTTC
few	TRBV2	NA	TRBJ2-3	CACRRLDKNTDTQYF	TGTGCCTGCCGCCGACTAGATAAAAACACAGATACGCAGTATTTT
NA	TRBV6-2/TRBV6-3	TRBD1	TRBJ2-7	CASRNAGTGVYEQYF	TGTGCCAGCAGGAATGCAGGGACAGGGGTCTACGAGCAGTACTTC
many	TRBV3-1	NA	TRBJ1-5	CASSADQGNQPQHF	TGTGCCAGCAGCGCGGATCAGGGGAATCAGCCCCAGCATTTT
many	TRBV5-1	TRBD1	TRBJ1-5	CASSFTGDQPQHF	TGCGCCAGCAGCTTTACAGGGGATCAGCCCCAGCATTTT
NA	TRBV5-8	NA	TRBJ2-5	CAMGAGLVETQYF	TGTGCCATGGGCGCCGGGCTCGTAGAGACCCAGTACTTC
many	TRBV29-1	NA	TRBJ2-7	CSAKQAGSHEQYF	TGCAGCGCCAAGCAGGCAGGGAGCCACGAGCAGTACTTC
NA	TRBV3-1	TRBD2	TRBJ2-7	CTRSTFKGRGGRAYEQYF	TGTACCCGCAGCACCTTTAAGGGGCGCGGCGGGAGGGCTTACGAGCAGTACTTC
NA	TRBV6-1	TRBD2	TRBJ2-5	CASIGLADPQETQYF	TGTGCCAGCATCGGACTAGCGGACCCCCAAGAGACCCAGTACTTC
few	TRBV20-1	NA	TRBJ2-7	CSARISGTKSYEQYF	TGCAGTGCTAGAATTTCGGGGACGAAATCCTACGAGCAGTACTTC
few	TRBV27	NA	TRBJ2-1	CASSLSPDGNEQFF	TGTGCCAGCAGTTTATCCCCGGACGGGAATGAGCAGTTCTTC
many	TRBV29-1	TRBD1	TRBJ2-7	CSVEEPGQDTREQYF	TGCAGCGTTGAAGAGCCGGGACAGGACACGCGGGAGCAGTACTTC
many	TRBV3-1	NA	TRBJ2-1	CASSQDRDNEQFF	TGTGCCAGCAGCCAAGATAGGGACAATGAGCAGTTCTTC